Listed below are T cell receptor beta chains from one sample, sequenced in a study of blood T cell repertoires in COVID-19. Assay used: immunoSEQ multiplex PCR; TCRdb lists only in-frame clones, some missing. The sample consists of about 190,000 clones, nearly 90% of them appearing once. Sequenced material: peripheral blood. The receptors come from a man aged 45-65 years with acute or convalescent COVID-19. Each CDR3 is given with its conserved first and last residue. D genes are given only for firm matches. Not every row has a clone size; where given, it reads once, few, many or a size class.

j_gene | abundance | d_gene | v_gene | CDR3nt | CDR3aa
TRBJ2-1 | . | TRBD2 | TRBV28 | TGTGCCAGCATCGACAGCGGGGCCCGCTCCTACAATGAGCAGTTCTTC | CASIDSGARSYNEQFF
TRBJ2-7 | . | TRBD1 | TRBV28 | TGTGCCAGCAGTTACGAGACAGGGTTTCAGGAGCAGTACTTC | CASSYETGFQEQYF
TRBJ2-3 | once | TRBD2 | TRBV2 | TGTGCCCCGACTAGCGGGCCTGTAGGGGCAGATACGCAGTATTTT | CAPTSGPVGADTQYF
TRBJ2-7 | . | TRBD1 | TRBV11-2 | TGTGCCAGCGGACAGAGGACAGGGGAGCAGTACTTC | CASGQRTGEQYF
TRBJ2-3 | . | TRBD2 | TRBV5-1 | TGCGCCAGCAGCTTAGCGGGACTAGCGAACACAGATACGCAGTATTTT | CASSLAGLANTDTQYF
TRBJ1-1 | . | . | TRBV7-8 | TGTGCCAGCAGCCCCATCTCGAGGGCAGCCCACACTGAAGCTTTCTTT | CASSPISRAAHTEAFF
TRBJ1-3 | . | . | TRBV15 | TGTGCCACCAGCAGACCCCCGGGGCAGGGGTTATGGAACACCATATATTTT | CATSRPPGQGLWNTIYF
TRBJ2-2 | . | TRBD1 | TRBV18 | TGTGCCAGCTCACCCGGATCATCCTTCAGGGGGCGTGAGACCGGGGAGCTGTTTTTT | CASSPGSSFRGRETGELFF
TRBJ2-2 | . | TRBD2 | TRBV5-8 | TGTGCCACCGACCCCCCTAGCGGAGAAGCGAACACCGGGGAGCTGTTTTTT | CATDPPSGEANTGELFF
TRBJ1-2 | . | . | TRBV6-2/TRBV6-3 | TGTGCCAGCAGTTATCGGGTTCTATATGGCTACACCTTC | CASSYRVLYGYTF
TRBJ1-5 | . | . | TRBV13 | TGTGCCAGCAGCTCGGAGCGCAATCAGCCCCAGCATTTT | CASSSERNQPQHF
TRBJ2-3 | . | . | TRBV7-6 | TGTGCCAGCAGCCCACTTTCCCGCGGAACCAGCACAGATACGCAGTATTTT | CASSPLSRGTSTDTQYF
TRBJ2-7 | . | . | TRBV6-2/TRBV6-3 | TGTGCCAGCAGTTACTCGGGGGGATCCTACGAGCAGTACTTC | CASSYSGGSYEQYF
TRBJ1-2 | . | TRBD1 | TRBV18 | TGTGCCAGCTCACCGTTTTCTCCGGGACAGTTAAACTATGGCTACACCTTC | CASSPFSPGQLNYGYTF
TRBJ1-4 | . | TRBD1 | TRBV19 | TGTGCCAGTAGTTTGGGACAGCAACATGAAAAACTGTTTTTT | CASSLGQQHEKLFF
TRBJ1-6 | few | TRBD1 | TRBV2 | TGTGCCAGCAGTACAGTCGGGACAGCGTATAATTCACCCCTCCACTTT | CASSTVGTAYNSPLHF
TRBJ2-3 | . | TRBD2 | TRBV5-4 | TGTGCCAGCAGCCCTCTCTCGGGAGGAACAGATACGCAGTATTTT | CASSPLSGGTDTQYF
TRBJ2-4 | . | . | TRBV5-1 | TGCGCCAGCAGCTACGCAGGGGTCGACATTCAGTACTTC | CASSYAGVDIQYF
TRBJ2-2 | . | TRBD1 | TRBV19 | TGTGCCAGTGGGGACAGCGCTAACACCGGGGAGCTGTTTTTT | CASGDSANTGELFF
TRBJ1-2 | . | TRBD1 | TRBV18 | TGTGCCAGCTCACCGCGGACAGGGACTAACTATGGCTACACCTTC | CASSPRTGTNYGYTF
TRBJ1-5 | . | TRBD1 | TRBV30 | TGTGCCTGGAGTAGTACAGGGGAACAGCCCCAGCATTTT | CAWSSTGEQPQHF
TRBJ2-1 | . | TRBD1 | TRBV28 | TGTGCCAGCAGCCCCCGCGGGACAGGGATTTACAATGAGCAGTTCTTC | CASSPRGTGIYNEQFF
TRBJ1-1 | . | . | TRBV7-3 | TGTGCCAGCAGCGCCCGGGGAGGGGGAAACACTGAAGCTTTCTTT | CASSARGGGNTEAFF
TRBJ1-3 | once | TRBD1 | TRBV10-2 | TGCGCCAGCAGTCCATCGACAGGGGGCTCTGGAAACACCATATATTTT | CASSPSTGGSGNTIYF
TRBJ1-1 | . | . | TRBV21-1 | TGTGCCAGCACCAGGACAGGAAGGAACACTGAAGCTTTCTTT | CASTRTGRNTEAFF
TRBJ1-1 | . | . | TRBV19 | TGTGCCAGTAGTAAAAGGGGCTATTCGGACACTGAAGCTTTCTTT | CASSKRGYSDTEAFF
TRBJ2-3 | . | TRBD2 | TRBV9 | TGTGCCAGCAGCGTTCCACTAAGCGGGAGAGGGGCAGATACGCAGTATTTT | CASSVPLSGRGADTQYF
TRBJ2-2 | . | . | TRBV11-2 | TGTGCCAGCAGCTTAGTAGCTCAGAGTCACCGGGAGCTGTTTTTT | CASSLVAQSHRELFF
TRBJ1-2 | few | . | TRBV24-1 | TGTGCCACCAGTCCTTCAGGGACTAACTATGGCTACACCTTC | CATSPSGTNYGYTF
TRBJ2-3 | . | . | TRBV2 | TGTGCCAGCAGTGAGTGGCGGGCAGGCAAGACAGATACGCAGTATTTT | CASSEWRAGKTDTQYF
TRBJ2-3 | . | . | TRBV10-3 | TGTGCCATCAGTGAGTCACAGGCAGATACGCAGTATTTT | CAISESQADTQYF
TRBJ1-5 | . | TRBD1 | TRBV18 | TGTGCCAGCTCTCAGACAGGGGGGAATCAGCCCCAGCATTTT | CASSQTGGNQPQHF
TRBJ2-7 | . | . | TRBV6-5 | TGTGCCAGCAGCCGATTGTGGGGAGTCGCCTACGAGCAGTACTTC | CASSRLWGVAYEQYF
TRBJ2-1 | . | . | TRBV9 | TGTGCCAGCAGCGGCGCGGGCCAATCCTACAATGAGCAGTTCTTC | CASSGAGQSYNEQFF
TRBJ2-2 | . | TRBD2 | TRBV5-1 | TGCGCCAGCAGCAACGGACTAGGATCCGGGGAGCTGTTTTTT | CASSNGLGSGELFF
TRBJ2-1 | . | . | TRBV27 | TGTGCCAGCAGTTTCGCCACCGGGGCCTACAATGAGCAGTTCTTC | CASSFATGAYNEQFF
TRBJ1-5 | few | . | TRBV20-1 | TGCAGTGCTAGTTCCCAGGGTAACCAGCCCCAGCATTTT | CSASSQGNQPQHF
TRBJ2-3 | few | . | TRBV7-2 | TGTGCCAGCAGCTTAGCGAAGCGGGGCACAGATACGCAGTATTTT | CASSLAKRGTDTQYF
TRBJ2-5 | . | . | TRBV9 | TGTGCCAGCAGCGTAACCGGTGGGAGAGGGGAGACCCAGTACTTC | CASSVTGGRGETQYF
TRBJ1-1 | . | TRBD1 | TRBV9 | TGTGCCAGCAGCGTAGCTACGGGGGGGCAGGGGGAAACTGAAGCTTTCTTT | CASSVATGGQGETEAFF